This record looks at one T cell receptor (beta chain) sequence and its context. The sample belongs to a study of blood T cell repertoires in COVID-19. The ends were cut back, 5 bases at V and 4 bases at J, with 11 bases in the middle. CDR3 size: 12 residues. CDR1 is SQVTM, CDR2 ANQGSEA, per germline. Only in-frame clones appear in the TCRdb table, and some are missing; sequencing was by immunoSEQ multiplex PCR. Here the sample spans about 130,000 clones, about four fifths being singletons. Sequenced material: peripheral blood. This sequence joins TRBV29-1 and TRBJ1-1; D not certain. This receptor was taken from a young man with COVID-19, enrolled during active disease. For the CDR3, the DNA is TGCAGCGTTTTGGTGGCGGCCACTGAAGCTTTCTTT. It encodes CSVLVAATEAFF.